This entry describes one T cell receptor (beta chain). This clone was observed a few times. The antigen this receptor binds is unknown. No much larger clonotype is one base removed from it; base qualities were not supplied. The sample belongs to a study of cytomegalovirus exposure and HLA in healthy donors (TCRdb year 2017). About the investigation overall: An earlier analysis of several hundred of the donors reported roughly 300 Gb of sequence data and around 110 million unique TCR beta sequences obtained from around 180 million T cells. All discovery cohort repertoires had been generated using a single sequencing platform. The study profiled the T cell repertoires of about 640 subjects by immunosequencing and related them to cytomegalovirus serostatus. In the later analysis, no new phenotypic data were used to find candidate immune exposures; instead, reliance was placed on TCR beta sequences and their occurrence across donors. Along with the roughly 670-subject first cohort, a separate validation cohort of over 90 different subjects was used. Because of strong linkage in the cohort, a handful of DR-DQ haplotypes were treated as single units for association and clustering. HLA typing covered class I and class II loci at four-digit resolution. Among about 360 genotyped donors of the cohort, an average of around 240,000 unique TCR beta nucleotide sequences were sequenced per donor, roughly 20% of them non-productive. Typing coverage differed by locus: A, B, C, DRB1 and DQB1 were typed in about 629-640 donors, DQA1 in 522, DPA1 in over 600, and DPB1 in 472. A later analysis re-analyzed previously published TCR beta repertoires from about 730 donors and added high-resolution HLA genotyping to study TCR occurrence patterns. Genome-wide SNP genotypes for about 55% of the roughly 670 donors were used in a later genetic analysis, which treated that subset as a discovery cohort. The study was designed to test whether signatures of past pathogen exposure could be identified by cataloging public T cell receptors. The study combined high-throughput TCR immunosequencing, statistical association of individual TCRs with disease status, and machine learning to predict cytomegalovirus infection status. Alongside the repertoire data, information on donor age, sex, ethnicity and CMV serostatus was compiled. In an earlier analysis of 587 of the donors, high-throughput TCR beta sequencing was used to judge whether each TCR beta V gene segment behaved as functional or pseudogenic. Roughly 300 gigabases of sequencing data and 75 million to 85 million unique TCR sequences made up an early release that covered approximately 700 HLA-typed donors. Of the 300 to 500 genotyped donors, 65% to 90% were placed in the genetic ancestry cluster associated with self-reported Caucasian donors. Study-wide findings and limitations: In a later analysis, about 16,000 TCR beta sequences were associated with specific HLA alleles at a false discovery rate of 0.05. A later analysis found that TCR association rates varied across HLA loci, with DRB1 alleles showing the most associated TCRs and HLA-C alleles the fewest. According to a later genetic analysis, donors in an Asian-associated ancestry cluster had fewer N-insertions in productive TCRs than the approximately 630-donor mean. A few of the identified cytomegalovirus-associated TCR beta chains were confirmed in vitro to be specific for cytomegalovirus antigens. Because counts were too low, roughly 16 rarely observed V segments, including chromosome 9 orphons, were excluded from the earlier analysis of about 500 of the donors. The classifier was reported to diagnose cytomegalovirus status with high specificity and sensitivity in both the original and validation cohorts. An association between a missense DCLRE1C variant and V-gene and J-gene trimming of TCR beta chains was found in a later genetic analysis and replicated in an independent cohort. Only TCR beta chains were sequenced in this cohort, and the absence of alpha or paired-chain data limited detectable features. Because HLA typing was unavailable for some donors at each locus, only the typed subset was used in association tests. The sequencing pipeline was judged likely to have produced a cluster of highly shared sequence variants as a technical artifact. Immune exposure information for the cohort was limited to CMV serostatus. A later analysis found that HLA-associated TCR beta chains were more clonally expanded and had lower generation probabilities than equally common non-associated chains. The authors suggested that the approach could potentially be generalized to other disease states and immunological phenotypes. An earlier analysis of approximately 500 of the donors showed that most TCR beta V segments appeared in productive rearrangements either about 87% or about 30% of the time, which broadly matched IMGT annotations. Linkage disequilibrium might explain the correlated functional status among segregating V segments, but an unknown experimental factor could not be excluded. Several of the top co-occurrence clusters appeared to be linked to parvovirus B19, influenza, CMV and Epstein-Barr virus, according to a later analysis. When HLA alleles, especially DR and DQ, strongly co-occurred, TCR associations were difficult to assign to individual alleles. A further reported finding was that TCR beta sequences accurately predicted the HLA-A and HLA-B alleles for most subjects in the first cohort. Across donors, most TCR sequences were observed very rarely, whereas some public TCRs were present in many individuals. Some IMGT-functional V segments, including TRBV6-2 and TRBV6-3, could not be told apart with the 87-base-pair reads, so those segments were excluded. According to a later analysis, most CMV-associated TCR beta chains appeared to be HLA-restricted, and the HLA associations seemed to be driven largely by CMV exposure. In the study, 150 to 200 TCR beta chains were listed as associated with cytomegalovirus. The presence/absence analyses assumed that sequencing depth was roughly uniform across donors, and that assumption may not be true.

From a lookup of the germline V gene, CDR1 and CDR2 are SGHRS and YFSETQ. Trimming at the junction amounts to 3 bases on V and 4 bases on J, and the germline ends lie 14 bases apart. The cysteine opens and the phenylalanine closes a CDR3 of 15 amino acids. Kept here is only the CDR3 DNA, which spans 45 bases and is read in frame from base 1. The protocol used for the library was the immunoSEQ multiplex PCR assay. A mixture of 60 forward primers for TCR Vbeta segments and 13 reverse primers for TCR Jbeta segments was used in the multiplex PCR. The CDR3 region of rearranged TCR beta genes was amplified from genomic DNA with a multiplex PCR assay. The amplified TCR beta libraries were sequenced on the Illumina HiSeq System as 87-base-pair reads. Per the authors' processing: A later analysis counted about 82 million unique TCR beta chains across the roughly 700 repertoires, and 9.5 million to 11 million of these chains were shared by at least two donors. A nearest-neighbor algorithm error-corrected the raw reads and collapsed the reads into unique sequences, merging closely related sequences to remove PCR and sequencing errors. Alignment of CDR3 sequences to IMGT reference sequences was used to assign V, D and J gene segments. For a sequence to be retained, at least a six-nucleotide match to both a V gene segment and a J gene segment was required. Rearrangements were called productive when the CDR3 lacked stop codons and stayed in frame with V and J; all others were non-productive. CDR3 was defined according to IMGT convention as the region running from the second conserved V-encoded cysteine to the conserved J-encoded phenylalanine. Sequences without an unambiguous match to a single V gene segment were excluded from the earlier analysis of a few hundred of the donors. An earlier analysis of over 450 of the donors classified V segments as functional when productive rearrangements were above 56.7% and as segregating when the standard deviation between donors was above 5%. A statistical classification framework was developed to diagnose cytomegalovirus status using the catalog of TCR beta chain sequences. In a later analysis, V and J genes were assigned by comparing TCR nucleotide sequences against IMGT/GENE-DB human TR gene sequences. The TCRdist pipeline was used in a later analysis to assign CDR3 sequences and most-parsimonious VDJ recombination scenarios. A later analysis defined each TCR beta chain by its CDR3 amino acid sequence plus V-gene family, and excluded reads lacking a unique V-gene family. As a way to deal with suspected cross-contamination and a sequencing artifact, a later analysis dropped 500 to 700 nucleotide sequences that were highly shared and had low generation probability. A later analysis calculated a clonal expansion index for each public chain from normalized within-repertoire ranks of inferred template counts. In a later analysis, generation probabilities were computed with a VDJ recombination model fitted to out-of-frame rearrangements, and the resulting probabilities were checked against IGoR. A later analysis scored TCR-TCR, TCR-HLA and TCR-CMV co-occurrence with hypergeometric tests, applying a repertoire-size bias correction to TCR pairs. To estimate false discovery rates, a later analysis permuted the HLA or CMV assignments 20 times. A later analysis grouped co-occurring TCRs with DBSCAN, adding TCRdist sequence similarity when clustering within HLA-allele-positive subsets. Repertoires with fewer than 30,000 or more than 120,000 public chains were left out of co-occurrence clustering, as were about five repertoires with anomalous nucleotide sharing. TCRdb took this table from immuneACCESS and kept in-frame rearrangements with V and J called. Such tables lack part of the clones; where checked against another copy, unresolved V genes explain under half of the gap, and the rest is unexplained. The V and J calls and clone size were taken over from that table, and D and trimming were inferred from the DNA. In all, the sample holds about 150,000 clones, and 76% of those were seen once. Around 3.1% of the sample comes from the top ten.

In total, roughly 670 healthy bone marrow donors made up the cohort. At the time of sampling, every cohort member was nominally healthy, though immune exposures that went unrecorded were likely present. The donor tested CMV seronegative and was one of the 352 seronegative cohort members. Each donor provided a peripheral blood sample, and peripheral blood mononuclear cells were used for TCR beta sequencing. Genomic DNA extraction from the blood cell samples was performed with the Qiagen DNeasy Blood Extraction Kit. The sequence came from a male donor in good health and CMV-seronegative. The chain is made from TRBV5-1 and TRBJ1-3; TRBD1 could be the D gene, as 6 bases match. The sequencing input was PBMCs. The nucleotides are TGCGCCAGCAGCTCTGACAGGCACCGGGGAAACACCATATATTTT. This yields the protein CASSSDRHRGNTIYF.